Below are 26 T cell receptor beta chains sequenced from a single sample in a study of shared clonotypes between healthy human individuals. The method was immunoSEQ multiplex PCR; TCRdb's version includes in-frame clones alone and lacks a portion of them. The sample has 900,000 to 1,200,000 clones, around 78% seen once. Sequencing was performed on memory CD4+ T cells from PBMCs. Subset described: CD45RA-negative fraction. The receptors originated from a man younger than 35 in good health. Some clones in this sample may be carry-over from other donors' samples.

This chain links TRBV19 with TRBJ1-1; 7 bases line up with TRBD1. CDR1 is LNHDA, CDR2 SQIVND, per germline (reference sequence). The CDR3 spans 15 residues. J was trimmed by 11 bases and V by 4 bases; bases with no gene match: 16. This CDR3 reads CASSTDREGTSKAFF. The DNA of the CDR3 is TGTGCCAGTAGTACAGACAGGGAGGGGACGTCTAAGGCTTTCTTT.

A few counts support this clone. Within the sample, other DNA sequences also encode this same CDR3. The CDR3 loop reads CASSEALYGYTF. DNA for the CDR3: TGTGCCAGCAGTGAAGCGCTTTATGGCTACACCTTC. This chain joins TRBV2 and TRBJ1-2; no reliable D call. CDR1 is SNHLY and CDR2 is FYNNEI in the germline V gene. V lost 0 bases to trimming and J lost 5 bases, with 4 bases between them. This CDR3 comprises 12 residues.

The V call is TRBV6-5, the J call TRBJ2-4; D possibly matches TRBD1 or TRBD2 (5 bases each). The ends were cut back, 1 base at V and 9 bases at J, with 13 bases in the middle. The CDR3 loop spans 14 amino acids. The germline V gene encodes CDR1 MNHEY and CDR2 SVGAGI. This chain's CDR3 is CASSYLAEGSIQYF. CDR3 DNA sequence: TGTGCCAGCAGTTACTTGGCAGAGGGGAGCATTCAGTACTTC.

The chain couples TRBV30 to TRBJ2-2; D possibly corresponds to TRBD2 (6 bases). V was cut by 2 bases and J by 3 bases, with 16 bases left in between. Per germline, CDR1 GTSNPN and CDR2 SVGIG (reference sequence). This CDR3 is built from 16 residues. This CDR3 reads CAWSSLSGTDTGELFF. The CDR3, as DNA: TGTGCCTGGAGTTCACTATCCGGGACTGACACCGGGGAGCTGTTTTTT. The full variable domain, with the rest looked up from reference TRBV30 and TRBJ2-2, is SQTIHQWPATLVQPVGSPLSLECTVEGTSNPNLYWYRQAAGRGLQLLFYSVGIGQISSEVPQNLSASRPQDRQFILSSKKLLLSDSGFYLCAWSSLSGTDTGELFFGEGSRLTVL.

This clone was seen only a few times. The CDR3 nucleotides are TGTGCCAGCTCAGACAGGACTGAAGCTTTCTTT. Translating it yields CASSDRTEAFF. This chain joins TRBV18 and TRBJ1-1, with D possibly matching TRBD1 (6 bases). Trimming took 5 bases from V and 5 from J, leaving 6 bases between them. From germline, CDR1 is KGHSH and CDR2 LQKENI. This CDR3 is 11 amino acids long.

V usage is TRBV9 and J usage is TRBJ2-7; D is unclear. The CDR3 totals 19 residues. The V end was cut by 1 base, the J end by 4 bases, with 27 bases between. Germline CDR1 SGDLS, CDR2 YYNGEE. The CDR3 is CASSVPSLEDHPTWYEQYF. The CDR3 DNA reads TGTGCCAGCAGCGTACCGTCCCTCGAGGACCATCCTACCTGGTACGAGCAGTACTTC.

This chain joins TRBV7-9 and TRBJ1-5, with TRBD1 identical over 8 bases. This CDR3 spans 14 amino acids. V dropped 3 bases and J dropped 4; count of bases not matched to a gene: 2. Germline assignment: CDR1 SEHNR and CDR2 FQNEAQ (reference sequence). Here the CDR3 DNA reads TGTGCCAGCAGCTTCGGGACAGGAAATCAGCCCCAGCATTTT. Residues: CASSFGTGNQPQHF.

The genes are TRBV4-2 and TRBJ2-5; D perhaps matches TRBD1 (7 bases). Germline CDR1 and CDR2: LGHNA and YNFKEQ. CDR3 length: 15 residues. V lost 4 bases to trimming and J lost 1 base, with 13 bases between them. DNA for the CDR3: TGTGCCAGCAGCCTTACTCAGGGGGGCCAAGAGACCCAGTACTTC. The encoded protein is CASSLTQGGQETQYF.

This sequence joins TRBV19 and TRBJ2-2, with D unresolved. Trimming took off 6 bases at V and 4 bases at J, with 15 bases between the two ends. Germline V gives CDR1 LNHDA, CDR2 SQIVND (reference sequence). The CDR3 length is 15 residues. The CDR3 here is CASRPQLGPTGELFF. The CDR3 nucleotides are TGTGCCAGTAGACCCCAGCTGGGCCCCACCGGGGAGCTGTTTTTT.

The chain links TRBV9 to TRBJ2-3; D possibly corresponds to TRBD2 (7 bases). Germline CDR1 and CDR2: SGDLS and YYNGEE. The CDR3 consists of 16 residues. The ends were cut back, 0 bases at V and 8 bases at J, with 19 bases in the middle. For the CDR3, the DNA is TGTGCCAGCAGCGTAGAAGGGGGAGGGGCGGTTCTTACGCAGTATTTT. It encodes CASSVEGGGAVLTQYF. The full variable domain, in which reference TRBV9 and TRBJ2-3 provide the parts outside the CDR3, is DSGVTQTPKHLITATGQRVTLRCSPRSGDLSVYWYQQSLDQGLQFLIQYYNGEERAKGNILERFSAQQFPDLHSELNLSSLELGDSALYFCASSVEGGGAVLTQYFGPGTRLTVL.

The CDR3 DNA sequence: TGCGCCAGCAGCCAAGATAAACAGGGAGAGTATGGCTACACCTTC. It encodes CASSQDKQGEYGYTF. This chain links TRBV4-1 with TRBJ1-2; possible D gene TRBD1, 6 bases. Trimming shortened V by 0 bases and J by 5 bases, and 13 bases separated the two germline ends. Germline-derived CDR1 and CDR2 are MGHRA and YSYEKL. This CDR3 has 15 amino acids.

This chain joins TRBV7-9 and TRBJ2-1; TRBD1 or TRBD2 may be the D gene (5 bases each). With 5 bases removed from V and 10 bases from J, the gap between germline ends came to 21 bases. Germline V gives CDR1 SEHNR, CDR2 FQNEAQ (reference sequence). CDR3 size: 15 residues. The CDR3 here is CASSLGVGAGTEQFF. The DNA of the CDR3 is TGTGCCAGCAGCCTAGGAGTAGGGGCCGGGACGGAGCAGTTCTTC.

This chain joins TRBV7-8 and TRBJ1-3; D not resolved. The germline V and J ends were trimmed by 5 bases and 0 bases, with 14 bases remaining between them. The CDR3 is 16 amino acids. Germline V gives CDR1 SGHVS, CDR2 FQNEAQ. In nucleotides, the CDR3 is TGTGCCAGCAGCCAAGGACCAGGCGCCTCTGGAAACACCATATATTTT. This gives the protein CASSQGPGASGNTIYF.

In its sample, this clone was seen a few times. This chain joins TRBV6-5 and TRBJ2-7; possible D gene TRBD2, 7 bases. The CDR3 loop spans 14 amino acids. V was shortened by 9 bases and J by 3 bases, with 18 bases between the two germline ends. From germline, CDR1 is MNHEY and CDR2 SVGAGI. Here the CDR3 DNA reads TGTGCCAGAGGGGGGGTAGGGTTCCGCTACGAGCAGTACTTC. It translates to CARGGVGFRYEQYF.

This rearrangement joins TRBV5-6 to TRBJ2-3; D remains unclear. CDR3 size: 15 residues. V lost 2 bases and J 4 bases, leaving 14 bases between the germline ends. Germline V gives CDR1 SGHDT, CDR2 YYEEEE. The CDR3 DNA follows: TGTGCCAGCAGCTTTACCCTCTGGGAAGCAGATACGCAGTATTTT. It yields the protein CASSFTLWEADTQYF. The full variable domain, with the rest looked up from reference TRBV5-6 and TRBJ2-3, is DAGVTQSPTHLIKTRGQQVTLRCSPKSGHDTVSWYQQALGQGPQFIFQYYEEEERQRGNFPDRFSGHQFPNYSSELNVNALLLGDSALYLCASSFTLWEADTQYFGPGTRLTVL.

As regards this clone: A much larger clone lies one base from this, so it may be a read error. The chain combines TRBV6-5 with TRBJ2-7; D perhaps matches TRBD1 (5 bases). The CDR3 contains 13 residues. V was pared by 7 bases and J by 5 bases, with 15 bases between. Germline CDR1 MNHEY, CDR2 SVGAGI. This CDR3 reads CASTKLTVDEQYF. CDR3 in DNA: TGTGCCAGCACTAAACTGACAGTGGACGAGCAGTACTTC.

This clone has just a few counts. This chain links TRBV20-1 with TRBJ1-2; D is unclear. Germline V gene lookup returns CDR1 DFQATT and CDR2 SNEGSKA (reference sequence). V lost 7 bases and J lost 5, with 11 bases in between. This CDR3 has 11 amino acids. The chain's CDR3 is CSVYSRYGYTF. Here the CDR3 DNA reads TGCAGTGTTTACAGTCGGTATGGCTACACCTTC.

J is TRBJ1-5 and V is TRBV19; D is undetermined. The ends were cut back, 3 bases at V and 0 bases at J, with 18 bases in the middle. CDR1 and CDR2 from the germline V gene are LNHDA and SQIVND (reference sequence). The CDR3 totals 18 residues. CDR3 residues: CASSMRRPKKNSNQPQHF. The CDR3, as DNA: TGTGCCAGTAGTATGCGACGACCGAAAAAAAATAGCAATCAGCCCCAGCATTTT.

V and J are TRBV7-8 and TRBJ1-5; D is perhaps TRBD1 (6 bases). Trimming removed 5 bases from V and 0 bases from J, with 14 bases in between. Germline V lookup: CDR1 SGHVS, CDR2 FQNEAQ. The CDR3 contains 16 residues. The CDR3 DNA reads as TGTGCCAGCAGCAGTTACAGGGTTCCTAGCAATCAGCCCCAGCATTTT. As protein: CASSSYRVPSNQPQHF.

This clone was detected only once. The V call is TRBV5-1, the J call TRBJ2-1; 12 bases are shared with TRBD2. Germline CDR1 SGHRS, CDR2 YFSETQ. The CDR3 is 14 residues long. V was clipped by 4 bases and J by 8 bases; unmatched bases: 4. The CDR3 DNA follows: TGCGCCAGCAGCAAGACTAGCGGGAGCTATGAGCAGTTCTTC. It yields the protein CASSKTSGSYEQFF.

V gene TRBV18 combines with J gene TRBJ1-5; the D gene is possibly TRBD1 (5 bases). Germline V gene sequence: CDR1 KGHSH, CDR2 LQKENI. The CDR3 sequence is 16 residues long. V lost 3 bases and J lost 2, with 14 bases in between. This chain's CDR3 is CASSPPGTQGNQPQHF. The CDR3 DNA is TGTGCCAGCTCACCTCCGGGAACACAGGGCAATCAGCCCCAGCATTTT.

The rearrangement joins TRBV27 to TRBJ2-1; D assignment may be TRBD1 or TRBD2 (5 bases each). Germline CDR1 and CDR2: MNHEY and SMNVEV (reference sequence). V gave up 4 bases and J gave up 8 bases, with 12 bases separating them. CDR3 length equals 13 residues. In DNA, the CDR3 is TGTGCCAGCAGTTCGCCAGGGCGGGATGAGCAGTTCTTC. Translated, it gives CASSSPGRDEQFF.

The chain uses TRBV11-2 and TRBJ2-1; D gene unclear. Looked up from germline, CDR1 is SGHAT and CDR2 is FQNNGV. The CDR3 spans 12 residues. The V end was cut by 5 bases, the J end by 8 bases, with 10 bases between. CDR3 loop: CASSARRDEQFF. Written as DNA, the CDR3 is TGTGCCAGCAGCGCGAGACGGGATGAGCAGTTCTTC.

V is TRBV30 and J is TRBJ2-7, with 7 bases aligning to TRBD2. This CDR3 comprises 12 residues. The germline V gene encodes CDR1 GTSNPN and CDR2 SVGIG (reference sequence). V gave up 8 bases and J gave up 3 bases; unmatched junction bases: 7. CDR3: CAGGDSNYEQYF. CDR3 DNA: TGTGCCGGGGGGGACTCCAACTACGAGCAGTACTTC.

The rearrangement uses TRBV18 and TRBJ1-4; D is possibly TRBD1 (5 bases). Germline V gene sequence: CDR1 KGHSH, CDR2 LQKENI. V lost 4 bases and J lost 4, with 16 bases in between. This CDR3 comprises 16 residues. The CDR3 sequence is CASSLARDGDNEKLFF. The CDR3 region has the DNA TGTGCCAGCTCACTGGCCAGGGACGGAGATAATGAAAAACTGTTTTTT. The full variable domain, rest sourced from reference TRBV18 and TRBJ1-4, is NAGVMQNPRHLVRRRGQEARLRCSPMKGHSHVYWYRQLPEEGLKFMVYLQKENIIDESGMPKERFSAEFPKEGPSILRIQQVVRGDSAAYFCASSLARDGDNEKLFFGSGTQLSVL.

The chain recombines TRBV18 with TRBJ2-7; the D gene is possibly TRBD2 (6 bases). V lost 5 bases, J lost 1 base, and 12 bases lay in between. CDR3 size: 14 residues. The germline V gene has CDR1 KGHSH and CDR2 LQKENI. The chain's CDR3 is CASSTGELSYEQYF. The CDR3 DNA reads as TGTGCCAGCTCAACGGGGGAACTATCCTACGAGCAGTACTTC.